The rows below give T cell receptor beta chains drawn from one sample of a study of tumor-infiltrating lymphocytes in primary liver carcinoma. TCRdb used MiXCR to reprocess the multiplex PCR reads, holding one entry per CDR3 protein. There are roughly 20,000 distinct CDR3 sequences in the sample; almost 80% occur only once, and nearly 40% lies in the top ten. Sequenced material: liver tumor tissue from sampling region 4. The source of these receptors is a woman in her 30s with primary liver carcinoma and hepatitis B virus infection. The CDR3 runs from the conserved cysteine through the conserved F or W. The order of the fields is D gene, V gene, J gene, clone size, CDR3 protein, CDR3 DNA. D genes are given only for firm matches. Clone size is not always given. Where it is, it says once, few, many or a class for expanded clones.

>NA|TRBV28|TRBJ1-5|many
CASSFRSSWYQPQHF
TGTGCCAGCAGTTTCAGGAGTAGTTGGTATCAGCCCCAGCATTTT
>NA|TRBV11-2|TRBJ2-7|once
CASSSYPGPYVYERYF
TGTGCGAGCAGCTCATATCCGGGTCCCTACGTCTACGAGCGGTATTTC
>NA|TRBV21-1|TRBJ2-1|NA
CASSIETCGSIYNEQFF
TGCGCCAGCAGCATCGAAACTTGTGGGAGTATATACAATGAGCAGTTCTTC
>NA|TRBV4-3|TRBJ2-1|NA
CASSHTELVNERFF
TGCGCCAGCAGCCACACAGAGTTGGTCAACGAGAGGTTCTTC
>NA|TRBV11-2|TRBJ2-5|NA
CASSLAGRGETQYF
TGTGCCAGCAGCTTAGCGGGCAGGGGAGAGACCCAGTACTTC
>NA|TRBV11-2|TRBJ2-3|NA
CASGLQWGDTQYF
TGTGCCAGCGGCCTACAATGGGGTGATACGCAGTATTTT
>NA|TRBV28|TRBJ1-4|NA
CAGSSGTTNENLFF
TGTGCCGGCAGTTCGGGTACAACCAATGAAAATCTGTTTTTT
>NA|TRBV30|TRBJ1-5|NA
CAWSPGAGGSQHF
TGTGCCTGGAGTCCAGGGGCGGGCGGGTCCCAGCATTTT
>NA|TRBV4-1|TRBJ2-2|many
CASSQGQGGELFF
TGCGCCAGCAGCCAAGGACAAGGCGGGGAGCTGTTTTTT
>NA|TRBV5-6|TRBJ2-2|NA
CVSSLAPRVTGEMLF
TGTGTCAGCAGCCTGGCACCCAGAGTCACCGGGGAGATGTTGTTT
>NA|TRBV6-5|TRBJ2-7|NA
CASSSPWIARVNEQYF
TGTGCCAGCAGCTCACCTTGGATAGCGAGAGTCAACGAGCAGTACTTC
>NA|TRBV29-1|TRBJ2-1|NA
CSVLKGLTKHNEQFF
TGCAGCGTTCTCAAAGGACTGACCAAACACAATGAGCAGTTCTTC
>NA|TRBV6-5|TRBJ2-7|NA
CASSYKDGSSYEQYF
TGTGCTAGCAGTTACAAGGACGGCAGCTCCTACGAGCAATACTTC
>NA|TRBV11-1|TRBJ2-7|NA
CASGLRSPYEQYF
TGTGCCAGTGGCTTAAGATCGCCCTACGAGCAGTACTTC
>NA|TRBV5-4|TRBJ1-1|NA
CGSSLTVRTETFF
TGTGGCAGCAGCTTAACAGTGAGAACTGAAACTTTCTTT
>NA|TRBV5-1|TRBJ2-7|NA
CASMRVTDSYGQYF
TGCGCCAGCATGAGGGTAACAGACTCCTACGGGCAGTACTTC
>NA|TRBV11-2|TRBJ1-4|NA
CTSSPWGGKLSF
TGTACCAGCAGCCCCTGGGGGGGAAAATTGTCTTTT
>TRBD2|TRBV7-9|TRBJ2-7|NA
CVSSSGGLSYEQYF
TGTGTCAGTAGTTCGGGAGGCCTCTCCTACGAGCAGTACTTC
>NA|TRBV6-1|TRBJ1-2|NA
CASSELFLVLKSKYGYTF
TGTGCCAGCAGTGAACTGTTCCTGGTCCTTAAATCTAAGTATGGCTACACCTTC
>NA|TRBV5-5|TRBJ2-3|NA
CASSSGFSDMQYF
TGTGCTAGCAGCTCCGGATTCTCAGATATGCAGTATTTT
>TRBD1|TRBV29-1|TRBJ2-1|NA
CSTGGQGTNEQFF
TGCAGTACCGGAGGACAGGGAACCAATGAGCAGTTCTTC
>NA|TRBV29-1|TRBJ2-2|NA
CSVGRRDTGELSF
TGTAGCGTTGGGAGACGAGACACCGGGGAGTTGTCTTTT
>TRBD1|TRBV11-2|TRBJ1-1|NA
CISSARDRGPKRWSSTEAFF
TGTATCAGCAGCGCTCGGGACAGGGGGCCCAAGAGGTGGAGTAGCACCGAAGCTTTCTTT
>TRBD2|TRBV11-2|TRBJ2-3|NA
CASSLRGLAGLRVRTDTQYF
TGTGCCAGCAGCTTAAGGGGCCTAGCGGGATTGAGAGTCCGCACAGATACGCAGTATTTT
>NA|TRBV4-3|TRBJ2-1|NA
CASSQDWDHAYNEQFF
TGCGCCAGTAGCCAAGATTGGGACCACGCCTACAATGAACAGTTCTTC
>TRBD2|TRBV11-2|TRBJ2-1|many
CASSSLAGEGEQFF
TGTGCCAGCAGCTCCCTAGCGGGAGAGGGTGAGCAGTTCTTC
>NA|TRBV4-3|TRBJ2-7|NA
CASSQDRSTGREQYF
TGCGCCAGCAGCCAAGATCGGTCGACAGGTCGGGAGCAGTACTTC
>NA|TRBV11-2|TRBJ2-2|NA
CASSPDLQLNTWELFF
TGTGCCAGCAGTCCCGATCTCCAATTGAACACCTGGGAGCTGTTTTTT
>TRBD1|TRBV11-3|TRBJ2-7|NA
CARSRDRDYSYEQYF
TGTGCCAGGAGCCGGGACAGGGATTACTCCTACGAGCAGTACTTC
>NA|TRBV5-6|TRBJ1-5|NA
CASSLSGTHRPQHF
TGTGCCAGCAGCTTAAGTGGGACCCATCGGCCCCAACATTTT
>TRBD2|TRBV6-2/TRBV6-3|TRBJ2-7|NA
CASISGGRPYEQYF
TGTGCCAGCATAAGCGGCGGGAGACCCTACGAGCAGTACTTC
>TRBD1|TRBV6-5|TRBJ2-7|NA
CASSYRDSSSYEQYF
TGTGCCAGCAGCTACAGGGACAGTAGCTCCTACGAGCAGTACTTC
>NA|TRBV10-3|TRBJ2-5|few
CAISESATRLETQYF
TGTGCCATCAGTGAGTCTGCTACCAGACTAGAGACGCAGTACTTC
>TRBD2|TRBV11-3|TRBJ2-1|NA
CAGASGSGNGQFF
TGTGCAGGCGCTAGCGGGAGTGGTAATGGGCAGTTCTTC
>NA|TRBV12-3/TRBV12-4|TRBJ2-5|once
CANSTYPGGEETQYF
TGTGCCAACAGCACCTACCCCGGGGGCGAAGAGACTCAATACTTC
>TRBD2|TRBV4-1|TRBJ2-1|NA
CASSQDCLAGDEEFF
TGCGCCAGCAGCCAAGATTGTCTAGCGGGGGATGAGGAGTTCTTC
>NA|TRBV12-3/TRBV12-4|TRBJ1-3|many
CASSTTGSSGDTIYF
TGTGCCAGCAGTACCACAGGGTCCTCTGGAGACACCATATATTTT
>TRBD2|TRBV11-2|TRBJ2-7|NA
CASSHLSGKGAYEEYF
TGTGCCAGCAGCCATTTAAGCGGGAAAGGGGCCTACGAGGAGTACTTC
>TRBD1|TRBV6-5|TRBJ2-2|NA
CASSTRTGFTGDLFF
TGTGCCAGCAGTACGCGGACAGGATTCACCGGGGACCTGTTTTTT
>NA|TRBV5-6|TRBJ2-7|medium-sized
CASSLVRSRGNGDEQYF
TGTGCCAGCAGCTTGGTTAGGAGTCGCGGGAACGGAGACGAGCAGTACTTC
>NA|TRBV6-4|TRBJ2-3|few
CASSDVAEGSTDTQYF
TGTGCCAGCAGTGACGTAGCGGAAGGGTCCACAGATACGCAGTATTTT
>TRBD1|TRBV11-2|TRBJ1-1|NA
CASSARDSGRKKWNNTEAFF
TGTGCCAGCAGCGCTCGGGACAGTGGGCGCAAGAAGTGGAATAACACTGAGGCTTTCTTT
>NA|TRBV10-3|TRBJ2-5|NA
CDVSVSATRQETQYF
TGTGACGTCAGTGTGTCGGCTACCAGACAAGAGACCCAGTACTTC
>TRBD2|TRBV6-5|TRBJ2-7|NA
CACRLAGRYEQYF
TGTGCCTGCAGACTAGCAGGAAGATACGAGCAGTACTTC
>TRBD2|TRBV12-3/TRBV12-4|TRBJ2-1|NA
CASSLPGTSGLEQSF
TGTGCTAGCAGCCTGCCCGGGACTAGCGGACTTGAGCAGTCCTTC
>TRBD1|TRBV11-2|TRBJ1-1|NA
CASSAPDRGRKKWNNAEAFF
TGTGCCAGCAGCGCTCCGGACAGGGGGCGCAAGAAGTGGAATAACGCTGAAGCTTTCTTT
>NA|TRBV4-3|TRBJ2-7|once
CASSQNALSNKQYF
TGCGCCAGCAGCCAAAATGCCCTTTCCAACAAGCAGTACTTC
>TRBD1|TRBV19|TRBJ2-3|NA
CASNTGQDTDTQYF
TGTGCTAGTAATACCGGACAGGACACAGATACGCAGTATTTT
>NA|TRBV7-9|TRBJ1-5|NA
CQQPPGEQSAPAF
TGCCAGCAGCCCCCGGGAGAACAATCAGCCCCAGCATTT
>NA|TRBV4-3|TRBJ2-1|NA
CARSQDAGSSYNGQFF
TGCGCCAGAAGCCAAGATGCGGGAAGTTCCTACAATGGGCAGTTCTTC
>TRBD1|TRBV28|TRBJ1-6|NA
CASNTHRGQVFFTLHF
TGTGCCAGCAATACCCACAGGGGGCAAGTCTTCTTCACCCTCCACTTT
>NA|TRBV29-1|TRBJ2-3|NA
CSTAGTNGSTDTQYF
TGCAGCACCGCAGGAACTAACGGTAGCACAGATACGCAGTATTTT
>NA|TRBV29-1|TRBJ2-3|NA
CSPRPESVADTQYF
TGCAGCCCCCGCCCGGAAAGTGTTGCAGATACGCAGTATTTT
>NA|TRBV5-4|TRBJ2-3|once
CASSVGGHPPSTDTQYF
TGTGCCAGCAGCGTGGGCGGACACCCTCCATCCACAGATACGCAGTATTTT
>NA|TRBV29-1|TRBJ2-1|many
CSVVGLVGYNEQLF
TGCAGCGTTGTCGGGTTAGTAGGTTACAATGAGCAGCTCTTC
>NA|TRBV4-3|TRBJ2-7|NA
CASSQAVTGGHINYEQYF
TGCGCCAGCAGCCAAGCTGTGACAGGAGGTCACATTAACTACGAGCAGTACTTC